These 27 T cell receptor beta chains were sequenced from one sample in a study of T cells in Graves' hyperthyroidism and ophthalmopathy. The CDR3 regions of TCR beta were amplified from RNA transcripts. HTBI primers were the set used in a first-round RT-PCR of the TCR CDR3. In TCRdb, the multiplex PCR reads were re-called with MiXCR into one record per CDR3 protein. The sample shows more than 600,000 distinct CDR3 sequences, 16% of them seen only once. Input material: blood. These receptors were taken from a man aged 18-30 years with Graves' hyperthyroidism.

In its sample, this clonotype was seen a few times. The rearrangement links TRBV19 to TRBJ2-1; perhaps D is TRBD1 or TRBD2 (5 bases each). In germline, CDR1 is LNHDA, CDR2 SQIVND (reference sequence). V was trimmed by 5 bases and J by 4 bases, leaving 18 bases between them. CDR3 size: 16 residues. This CDR3 is CASSPSGTNPYNEQFF. For the CDR3, the DNA is TGTGCCAGTAGTCCCTCCGGGACCAACCCTTACAATGAGCAGTTCTTC.

With regard to this clonotype: This sequence may be a read error, since a much larger clone differs from it by one base. The chain has TRBV30 and TRBJ1-1; the D is unclear. CDR1 GTSNPN and CDR2 SVGIG come from the germline V gene (reference sequence). With 5 bases removed from V and 0 bases from J, the gap between germline ends came to 10 bases. CDR3 length equals 13 residues. The CDR3 coding sequence is TGTGCCTGGGGGGTAGGCCTGAACACTGAAGCTTTCTTT. It is translated as CAWGVGLNTEAFF.

The sample holds a few counts of this clonotype. The gene calls are TRBV27 and TRBJ2-1; D might be TRBD1 or TRBD2, each matching 7 bases. V lost 7 bases to trimming and J lost 5 bases, with 18 bases between them. Germline V gene sequence: CDR1 MNHEY, CDR2 SMNVEV (reference sequence). The CDR3 has 15 residues. CDR3: CASKGAGEGNNEQFF. Here the CDR3 DNA reads TGTGCCAGCAAGGGGGCGGGAGAGGGCAACAATGAGCAGTTCTTC.

Only a few counts were recorded for this clonotype. The rearrangement joins TRBV25-1 to TRBJ2-7, with D possibly matching TRBD1 (6 bases). The length of the CDR3 is 12 residues. V lost 8 bases, J lost 4 bases, and 12 bases lay in between. CDR1 and CDR2 (germline): MGHDK, SYGVNS. The CDR3 nucleotides read TGTGCCAGCGGAACAGGGAATTACGAGCAGTACTTC. This translates into CASGTGNYEQYF.

V gene TRBV6-2 or TRBV6-3 combines with J gene TRBJ2-7; 11 nucleotides line up with TRBD2. The V gene end was trimmed by 0 bases and the J gene end by 6 bases; junction bases not matched to a gene: 7. Germline V CDR1 and CDR2: MNHEY, SVGEGT. The CDR3 covers 16 residues. The chain's CDR3 is CASSYSPGLAGLEQYF. The CDR3 region has the DNA TGTGCCAGCAGTTACTCGCCAGGACTAGCGGGTCTCGAGCAGTACTTC.

V gene TRBV20-1 combines with J gene TRBJ2-1; 11 bases align to TRBD2. The CDR3 is 13 residues long. Germline V gene lookup returns CDR1 DFQATT and CDR2 SNEGSKA (reference sequence). Trimming cost V 5 bases and J 6 bases; bases outside gene matches: 3. DNA of the CDR3: TGCAGTGCTTACGGACTAGCGGGCAATGAGCAGTTCTTC. As protein: CSAYGLAGNEQFF.

This clonotype was counted between two and nine times. The CDR3 nucleotides read TGTGCCAGCAGCCCCGGGGTCCTGAGGACCGGGGAGCTGTTTTTT. Its protein is CASSPGVLRTGELFF. The J gene is TRBJ2-2, the V gene TRBV7-3; weak D call: TRBD2 (5 bases). The CDR3 is 15 residues long. The V end was cut by 5 bases, the J end by 5 bases, with 15 bases between. CDR1 is SGHTA and CDR2 is FQGTGA in the germline V gene.

This chain joins TRBV5-6 and TRBJ2-4; D may match TRBD1 or TRBD2 (5 bases each). The germline V gene encodes CDR1 SGHDT and CDR2 YYEEEE. This CDR3 region has 14 residues. V shed 3 bases and J shed 5 bases, with 12 bases lying between them. CDR3 sequence (DNA): TGTGCCAGCAGCTCTAAAGGGACCCAAAACATTCAGTACTTC. It specifies CASSSKGTQNIQYF.

This clonotype was counted many times. V usage is TRBV12-3 or TRBV12-4 and J usage is TRBJ1-2, with D perhaps TRBD1 (5 bases). Deletions cut 4 bases from V and 4 bases from J, with 10 bases between. The CDR3 is 13 amino acids. The CDR3 nucleotides are TGTGCCAGCAGTTCTGGGGGATCCTATGGCTACACCTTC. Its translation is CASSSGGSYGYTF.

The chain recombines TRBV24-1 with TRBJ2-3; 12 bases match TRBD2. V lost 4 bases and J lost 3; bases outside the gene matches: 4. CDR1 is KGHDR and CDR2 is SFDVKD in the germline V gene. This CDR3 is 16 amino acids long. The CDR3 DNA reads TGTGCCACCAGTGACCGACTAGCGGGAGTGACAGATACGCAGTATTTT. Its protein is CATSDRLAGVTDTQYF.

The CDR3 here is CASSEDVFRSYEQYF. CDR3 in DNA: TGTGCCAGCAGTGAAGATGTCTTCCGCTCCTACGAGCAGTACTTC. The V and J genes are TRBV6-1 and TRBJ2-7; no reliable D call. V was shortened by 1 base and J by 0 bases, with 10 bases between the two germline ends. The CDR3 consists of 15 residues. From germline, CDR1 is MNHNS and CDR2 SASEGT.

This clonotype has ten or more counts. The chain recombines TRBV7-3 with TRBJ2-1; TRBD1 might be the D (6 bases). V lost 7 bases and J lost 6, with 13 bases in between. The CDR3 is 13 residues long. CDR1 SGHTA and CDR2 FQGTGA come from the germline V gene. CDR3 in DNA: TGTGCCAGCAACTGGACAGAACCCAATGAGCAGTTCTTC. Translated, it gives CASNWTEPNEQFF. The full variable domain, rest sourced from reference TRBV7-3 and TRBJ2-1, is GAGVSQTPSNKVTEKGKYVELRCDPISGHTALYWYRQSLGQGPEFLIYFQGTGAADDSGLPNDRFFAVRPEGSVSTLKIQRTERGDSAVYLCASNWTEPNEQFFGPGTRLTVL.

At least ten counts were recorded for this clonotype. The rearrangement links TRBV20-1 to TRBJ2-1; D unclear. The V end lost 3 bases, the J end lost 10 bases, and 7 bases lay between the germline ends. There are 10 residues in the CDR3. In germline, CDR1 is DFQATT, CDR2 SNEGSKA (reference sequence). The CDR3 DNA sequence: TGCAGTGCTAGGGCAGTGGAGCAGTTCTTC. The encoded protein is CSARAVEQFF.

This clonotype was detected ten times or more. The chain carries TRBV20-1 and TRBJ2-7; no clear D gene. V lost 3 bases to trimming and J lost 7 bases, with 19 bases between them. The CDR3 length is 14 residues. Per germline, CDR1 DFQATT and CDR2 SNEGSKA (reference sequence). CDR3: CSARPVGQAVEQYF. The CDR3 DNA reads TGCAGTGCTAGGCCCGTCGGGCAGGCGGTGGAGCAGTACTTC.

There are many counts of this clonotype. The J gene is TRBJ2-5, the V gene TRBV29-1, with 7 bases that match TRBD1. Germline V gives CDR1 SQVTM, CDR2 ANQGSEA. The CDR3 length is 12 residues. V lost 6 bases, J lost 2 bases, and 3 bases stayed unmatched. The CDR3, as DNA: TGCAGCGTCCGGGACAGTCAAGAGACCCAGTACTTC. Its translation is CSVRDSQETQYF.

This clonotype occurred many times. The rearrangement joins TRBV7-2 to TRBJ2-2; unclear D gene. The V end lost 5 bases, the J end lost 4 bases, and 8 bases lay between the germline ends. This CDR3 is built from 13 residues. From germline, CDR1 is SGHTA and CDR2 FQGNSA. The CDR3 DNA is TGTGCCAGCAGCCTCCCCAGCACCGGGGAGCTGTTTTTT. Protein product: CASSLPSTGELFF.

This clonotype was counted a few times. This sequence joins TRBV29-1 and TRBJ2-5; TRBD2 might be the D (6 bases). CDR3 length: 13 residues. Germline values: CDR1 SQVTM, CDR2 ANQGSEA. Trimming pared 1 base from V and 3 bases from J, leaving 9 bases between. CDR3 residues: CSVEGPSEETQYF. CDR3 in DNA: TGCAGCGTTGAAGGTCCTAGCGAAGAGACCCAGTACTTC.

This clonotype came up a few times. The chain couples TRBV28 to TRBJ1-5; 8 bases agree with TRBD1. The CDR3 consists of 16 residues. Unmatched junction bases numbered 7, after V lost 6 bases and J lost 0 bases. Germline V gives CDR1 MDHEN, CDR2 SYDVKM. The CDR3 loop is CASSRDRGNSNQPQHF. In nucleotides, the CDR3 is TGTGCCAGCAGCAGAGACAGGGGTAATAGCAATCAGCCCCAGCATTTT.

J is TRBJ2-2 and V is TRBV29-1; either TRBD1 or TRBD2 may supply D (5 bases each). CDR1 and CDR2 (germline): SQVTM, ANQGSEA. Trimming stripped 7 bases from V and 5 bases from J, with 14 bases between. The CDR3 spans 13 residues. This chain's CDR3 is CSGGRARTGELFF. DNA for the CDR3: TGCAGCGGGGGACGCGCGAGAACCGGGGAGCTGTTTTTT.

This clonotype was seen a handful of times. The chain has TRBV12-3 or TRBV12-4 and TRBJ2-2; D is unresolved. Trimming removed 1 base at V and 2 bases at J, with 8 bases between. The CDR3 contains 15 residues. The CDR3, as DNA: TGTGCCAGCAGTTTAGTGCTAATTAACACCGGGGAGCTGTTTTTT. As protein: CASSLVLINTGELFF.

This clonotype was seen only a few times. The chain recombines TRBV2 with TRBJ2-2; D ambiguous. Germline CDR1 is SNHLY and CDR2 is FYNNEI. Trimming removed 3 bases from V and 5 bases from J, with 7 bases in between. The length of the CDR3 is 13 residues. CDR3 residues: CASSESPTGELFF. DNA of the CDR3: TGTGCCAGCAGTGAGTCTCCGACCGGGGAGCTGTTTTTT.

The chain links TRBV27 to TRBJ2-1, with 16 bases fitting TRBD2. Losses at the gene ends were 5 bases for V and 8 bases for J; bases not matched to a gene: 9. In germline, CDR1 is MNHEY, CDR2 SMNVEV (reference sequence). CDR3 length: 17 amino acids. DNA for the CDR3: TGTGCCAGCAGTCCCGGGACTAGCGGGAGGGCCAAGGATGAGCAGTTCTTC. Translating it yields CASSPGTSGRAKDEQFF.

On this clonotype: At one end, the junction sequence differs from germline, possibly due to a read error. The rearrangement joins TRBV27 to TRBJ2-1; D remains unclear. In germline, CDR1 is MNHEY, CDR2 SMNVEV (reference sequence). There are 10 residues in the CDR3. CDR3 sequence (DNA): TGTGCCTCCGGGCACCTAGAGCAATTCTTC. This translates into CASGHLEQFF.

This clonotype occurred many times. The chain couples TRBV2 to TRBJ2-7; 7 bases are a match to TRBD1. Germline V gene data show CDR1 as SNHLY and CDR2 as FYNNEI. The CDR3 has 13 residues. Unmatched junction bases numbered 4, after V lost 3 bases and J lost 5 bases. The CDR3 DNA reads TGTGCCAGCAGTGAGTTGGGGACAGACGAGCAGTACTTC. Its translation: CASSELGTDEQYF.

This clonotype was found many times. The chain carries TRBV3-1 and TRBJ1-4, with D perhaps matching TRBD1 (5 bases). This CDR3 is built from 17 residues. The V end lost 0 bases, the J end lost 8 bases, and 19 bases lay between the germline ends. Looked up from germline, CDR1 is LGHDT and CDR2 is YNNKEL (reference sequence). CDR3 in DNA: TGTGCCAGCAGCCAAGATATAATCGGGGGACTAGGGGAAAAACTGTTTTTT. Its translation is CASSQDIIGGLGEKLFF.

This clonotype came up many times. The gene calls are TRBV7-3 and TRBJ2-3; D is possibly TRBD1 (5 bases). Deletions cut 4 bases from V and 5 bases from J, with 10 bases between. The germline V gene encodes CDR1 SGHTA and CDR2 FQGTGA. The CDR3 sequence is 13 residues long. The CDR3, as DNA: TGTGCCAGCAGCTACTCAGGGTTAGATACGCAGTATTTT. It codes for CASSYSGLDTQYF.

This clonotype was seen repeatedly, ten times or more. The rearrangement uses TRBV28 and TRBJ1-5; D not certain. V was shortened by 8 bases and J by 7 bases, with 6 bases between the two germline ends. The length of the CDR3 is 10 residues. CDR1 is MDHEN, CDR2 SYDVKM, per germline. The CDR3 nucleotides read TGTGCCAGCGGGCCCCAGCCCCAGCATTTT. Translating gives CASGPQPQHF.